These 25 T cell receptor beta chains came from one sample sequenced in a study of breast tumors, draining lymph nodes, adjacent tissues (dated by TCRdb to about 2016). To prepare the library, multiplex PCR was applied. Sequencing took place on an Illumina HiSeq 2000. TCRdb took the public reads, trimmed them with fastp at Q25, ran MiXCR for clone calling and kept in-frame beta chains. Each entry is one CDR3 protein sequence, shown with its most common DNA and genes. For this sample the table gives 50,000 to 85,000 distinct CDR3 sequences, of which about 40% were detected only once. The ten largest clones take up around 8% of the sample. Input material: breast tumor tissue. The source of these receptors is a female donor with breast cancer. Some clones in this sample may be carry-over from other donors' samples.

This clonotype has a count of ten or more. This may stem from a read error, because a much larger clone lies one nucleotide away. This chain joins TRBV20-1 and TRBJ2-7, with D tentatively TRBD1 (7 bases). The CDR3 length is 15 residues. Germline CDR1 DFQATT, CDR2 SNEGSKA (reference sequence). Deletions cut 0 bases from V and 6 bases from J, with 18 bases between. Here the CDR3 DNA reads TGCAGTGCTAGAGATGCGGCAGGGGGGCCTCTCGAGCAGTACTTC. It encodes CSARDAAGGPLEQYF.

This clonotype was observed many times. J is TRBJ1-2 and V is TRBV9; the D gene is possibly TRBD1 (5 bases). This CDR3 spans 14 amino acids. V shed 3 bases and J shed 4 bases, with 13 bases lying between them. Germline-derived CDR1 and CDR2 are SGDLS and YYNGEE. CDR3 loop: CASSGGTGTYGYTF. As DNA, the CDR3 is TGTGCCAGCAGCGGAGGGACGGGGACCTATGGCTACACCTTC.

The chain combines TRBV7-2 with TRBJ2-1, with 11 positions matching TRBD2. The ends lost 5 bases at V and 11 bases at J; junction bases unmatched: 14. The CDR3 length is 16 residues. The germline gives CDR1 SGHTA, CDR2 FQGNSA. CDR3 amino acids: CASSPFSGRAGGKQFF. DNA for the CDR3: TGTGCCAGCAGCCCCTTTAGCGGGAGGGCAGGGGGGAAGCAGTTCTTC.

This clonotype was counted only a few times. The V and J genes are TRBV28 and TRBJ1-5; the D gene is possibly TRBD1 (5 bases). Germline loops: CDR1 MDHEN, CDR2 SYDVKM. Deletions cut 6 bases from V and 9 bases from J, with 18 bases between. CDR3 length: 14 amino acids. This chain's CDR3 is CASRRGTASGPQHF. CDR3 bases: TGTGCCAGCAGACGAGGGACGGCGTCTGGGCCCCAGCATTTT.

Only a few counts were recorded for this clonotype. V usage is TRBV5-1 and J usage is TRBJ2-5, with TRBD2 identical over 12 bases. V shed 8 bases, J shed 5 bases, and the junction held 10 bases outside the gene matches. Germline V lookup: CDR1 SGHRS, CDR2 YFSETQ. The CDR3 totals 15 residues. CDR3 amino acids: CASRKTSGGNETQYF. CDR3 DNA sequence: TGCGCCAGTAGAAAGACTAGCGGGGGAAACGAGACCCAGTACTTC.

To note about this clonotype: This may come from a read error, since a much larger clone is one base off. The V call is TRBV11-3, the J call TRBJ2-2, with TRBD2 identical over 9 bases. V lost 3 bases, J lost 6 bases, and 5 bases stayed unmatched. This CDR3 has 15 amino acids. Germline loops: CDR1 SGHNT, CDR2 YENEEA. The CDR3 region has the DNA TGTGCCAGCAGCTTTTCTAGCGGGGCGGCCGGGGAGCTGTTTTTT. Protein product: CASSFSSGAAGELFF.

The J gene is TRBJ1-2, the V gene TRBV28, with D tentatively TRBD1 (5 bases). The CDR3 length is 15 residues. Germline V lookup: CDR1 MDHEN, CDR2 SYDVKM. The germline V and J ends were trimmed by 5 bases and 4 bases, with 17 bases remaining between them. CDR3 nucleotide sequence: TGTGCCAGCAGTCTTGGGGAGGGGCTAAGCTATGGCTACACCTTC. Its translation: CASSLGEGLSYGYTF.

This clonotype has a count of ten or more. V is TRBV6-1 and J is TRBJ2-2; D might be TRBD2 (5 bases). The ends were cut back, 4 bases at V and 3 bases at J, with 15 bases in the middle. The CDR3 loop spans 16 amino acids. In germline, CDR1 is MNHNS, CDR2 SASEGT. The CDR3, as DNA: TGTGCCAGCAGTGTTGAAGGGAGTTGGTACACCGGGGAGCTGTTTTTT. It codes for CASSVEGSWYTGELFF.

The rearrangement links TRBV15 to TRBJ1-2; the D is unclear. The germline V gene has CDR1 LNHNV and CDR2 YYDKDF (reference sequence). There are 14 residues in the CDR3. V was shortened by 0 bases and J by 0 bases, with 5 bases between the two germline ends. CDR3: CATSRDAANYGYTF. The CDR3, as DNA: TGTGCCACCAGCAGAGACGCCGCTAACTATGGCTACACCTTC. The complete variable domain, with remaining parts taken from reference TRBV15 and TRBJ1-2, reads DAMVIQNPRYQVTQFGKPVTLSCSQTLNHNVMYWYQQKSSQAPKLLFHYYDKDFNNEADTPDNFQSRRPNTSFCFLDIRSPGLGDTAMYLCATSRDAANYGYTFGSGTRLTVV.

Many counts were recorded for this clonotype. The chain couples TRBV20-1 to TRBJ2-5; 12 bases match TRBD2. The germline V gene encodes CDR1 DFQATT and CDR2 SNEGSKA (reference sequence). Germline trimming cut 6 bases from V and 5 bases from J; bases unmatched to any gene: 10. The CDR3 runs 15 residues. CDR3 loop: CSARPSGRAWETQYF. In DNA, the CDR3 is TGCAGTGCCCGACCTAGCGGGAGGGCCTGGGAGACCCAGTACTTC.

This clonotype was recorded a few times. The chain uses TRBV10-1 and TRBJ2-3; D remains unclear. The CDR3 consists of 13 residues. Germline V lookup: CDR1 WNHNN, CDR2 SYGVQD (reference sequence). The germline V and J ends were trimmed by 5 bases and 4 bases, with 10 bases remaining between them. Here the CDR3 reads CASSYVGADTQYF. As DNA, the CDR3 is TGCGCCAGCAGTTACGTTGGTGCAGATACGCAGTATTTT.

The gene calls are TRBV7-8 and TRBJ2-6; TRBD1 or TRBD2 may be the D gene (5 bases each). V was shortened by 4 bases and J by 0 bases, with 13 bases between the two germline ends. The CDR3 runs 17 residues. Germline lookup yields CDR1 SGHVS and CDR2 FQNEAQ. This chain's CDR3 is CASSSPGRGSGANVLTF. In DNA form, the CDR3 reads TGTGCCAGCAGCTCCCCAGGGAGAGGCTCTGGGGCCAACGTCCTGACTTTC.

This chain uses TRBV7-9 with TRBJ1-6; D may be TRBD1 (6 bases). CDR3 length equals 15 residues. Germline V gives CDR1 SEHNR, CDR2 FQNEAQ (reference sequence). Trimming cost V 4 bases and J 6 bases, with 13 bases left between them. The DNA for the CDR3 is TGTGCCAGCAGCTATAGCCAGGGGATTAATTCACCCCTCCACTTT. Its translation is CASSYSQGINSPLHF.

In its sample, this clonotype was seen a few times. The chain joins TRBV28 to TRBJ1-2, with TRBD1 matching 11 bases. The germline V gene encodes CDR1 MDHEN and CDR2 SYDVKM. The CDR3 totals 15 residues. Losses at the gene ends were 3 bases for V and 4 bases for J; bases not matched to a gene: 4. The CDR3 DNA reads TGTGCCAGCAGTTTGGGACAGGGGGGTACCTATGGCTACACCTTC. Protein product: CASSLGQGGTYGYTF.

This chain links TRBV18 with TRBJ2-2, with 8 bases that match TRBD2. Unmatched junction bases numbered 11, after V lost 10 bases and J lost 7 bases. Germline V gene data show CDR1 as KGHSH and CDR2 as LQKENI. The CDR3 runs 14 residues. CDR3 DNA sequence: TGTGCCACCGCCAGAGCGGGAGCGGTCGGGGAGCTGTTTTTT. This gives the protein CATARAGAVGELFF.

The chain recombines TRBV24-1 with TRBJ1-6; the D gene is possibly TRBD1 (5 bases). The CDR3 loop spans 17 amino acids. Germline loops: CDR1 KGHDR, CDR2 SFDVKD. Trimming pared 1 base from V and 10 bases from J, leaving 19 bases between. For the CDR3, the DNA is TGTGCCACCAGTGATTTTCTTCTAGCGGGGGAAGGATCACCCCTCCACTTT. Its translation: CATSDFLLAGEGSPLHF.

This clonotype was counted ten times or more. This sequence joins TRBV29-1 and TRBJ1-6; D uncertain. Germline V CDR1 and CDR2: SQVTM, ANQGSEA. The CDR3 spans 13 residues. V was trimmed by 4 bases and J by 5 bases, leaving 9 bases between them. The CDR3 DNA sequence: TGCAGCGTTGGTGAGGGAAATAATTCACCCCTCCACTTT. It codes for CSVGEGNNSPLHF.

Ten or more counts support this clonotype. The chain employs TRBV6-1 and TRBJ1-2; TRBD1 is a possible D gene (6 bases). Trimming took off 10 bases at V and 6 bases at J, with 27 bases between the two ends. CDR3 length equals 16 residues. Germline-derived CDR1 and CDR2 are MNHNS and SASEGT. The CDR3 nucleotides are TGTGCCACCCTACCACAAGTACGACAGGTTCACAATGGCTACACCTTC. Protein product: CATLPQVRQVHNGYTF.

V and J are TRBV20-1 and TRBJ2-1; 8 bases line up with TRBD1. V was pared by 0 bases and J by 2 bases, with 12 bases of the junction left unmatched. This CDR3 contains 18 residues. Germline V CDR1 and CDR2: DFQATT, SNEGSKA (reference sequence). This CDR3 reads CSARDRGSDRGTYNEQFF. Here the CDR3 DNA reads TGCAGTGCTAGAGATCGCGGGTCAGACAGGGGAACCTACAATGAGCAGTTCTTC.

This clonotype was counted ten times or more. The genes are TRBV6-4 and TRBJ1-6; 7 nucleotides match TRBD1. Germline V gene data show CDR1 as MRHNA and CDR2 as SNTAGT. J was trimmed by 10 bases and V by 3 bases; bases with no gene match: 6. The CDR3 has 14 amino acids. The CDR3 coding sequence is TGTGCCAGCAGTGAACAGGGGCGCGGGTCACCCCTCCACTTT. Its protein product is CASSEQGRGSPLHF.

The table lists this clonotype with many counts. The CDR3 DNA follows: TGTGCCAGCAGCTTCCACAGGCTCTATGGCTACACCTTC. Its protein is CASSFHRLYGYTF. The chain has TRBV7-6 and TRBJ1-2; D perhaps matches TRBD1 (5 bases). Trimming shortened V by 3 bases and J by 4 bases, and 9 bases separated the two germline ends. The CDR3 runs 13 residues. CDR1 and CDR2 from the germline V gene are SGHVS and FNYEAQ.

This clonotype was counted at least ten times. This chain uses TRBV20-1 with TRBJ2-1; 7 nucleotides align to TRBD1. V shed 5 bases, J shed 2 bases, and the junction held 3 bases outside the gene matches. Germline V gives CDR1 DFQATT, CDR2 SNEGSKA (reference sequence). The CDR3 extends over 13 amino acids. This chain's CDR3 is CSAAGTAYNEQFF. CDR3 sequence (DNA): TGCAGTGCTGCCGGGACAGCCTACAATGAGCAGTTCTTC.

J is TRBJ2-1 and V is TRBV13; 8 bases are a match to TRBD1. This CDR3 spans 15 amino acids. CDR1 is PRHDT, CDR2 FYEKMQ, per germline (reference sequence). The V gene end was trimmed by 0 bases and the J gene end by 5 bases; junction bases not matched to a gene: 3. The CDR3 protein is CASSLGTGVHNEQFF. The CDR3 region has the DNA TGTGCCAGCAGCTTAGGGACAGGGGTCCACAATGAGCAGTTCTTC.

This clonotype was seen many times. The CDR3 nucleotides are TGTGCCAGCAGCCCGGGGCTGGACGGGGAGCTGTTTTTT. Encoded protein: CASSPGLDGELFF. The chain carries TRBV9 and TRBJ2-2; tentatively, D is TRBD1 or TRBD2 (5 bases each). The CDR3 runs 13 residues. The germline V gene encodes CDR1 SGDLS and CDR2 YYNGEE. The V end was cut by 4 bases, the J end by 7 bases, with 11 bases between.

On this clonotype itself: At one boundary the junction diverges from the germline segment, which might be a read error. The rearrangement links TRBV20-1 to TRBJ2-7, with D perhaps being TRBD1 or TRBD2 (5 bases each). This CDR3 is 13 amino acids long. CDR1 and CDR2 from the germline V gene are DFQATT and SNEGSKA (reference sequence). The CDR3 is CSAPGQVSCEQYF. In DNA, the CDR3 is TGCAGTGCCCCGGGGCAGGTCTCCTGCGAGCAGTACTTC.